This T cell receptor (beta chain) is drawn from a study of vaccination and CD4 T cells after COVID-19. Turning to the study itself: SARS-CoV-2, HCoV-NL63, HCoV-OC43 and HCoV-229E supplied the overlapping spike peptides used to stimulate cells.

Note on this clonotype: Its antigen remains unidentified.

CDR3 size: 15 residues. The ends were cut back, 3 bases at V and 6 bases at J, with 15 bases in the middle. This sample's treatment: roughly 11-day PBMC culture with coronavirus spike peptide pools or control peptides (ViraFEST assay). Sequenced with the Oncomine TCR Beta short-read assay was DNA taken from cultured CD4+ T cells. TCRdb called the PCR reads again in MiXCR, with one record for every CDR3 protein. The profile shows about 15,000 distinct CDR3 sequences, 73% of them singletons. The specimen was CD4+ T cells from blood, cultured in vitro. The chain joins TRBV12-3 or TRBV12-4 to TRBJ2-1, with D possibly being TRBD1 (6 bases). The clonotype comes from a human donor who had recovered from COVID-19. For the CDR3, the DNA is TGTGCCAGCAGTTTCCAGGGGAGCGGTGGCAATGAGCAGTTCTTC. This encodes CASSFQGSGGNEQFF.